This paragraph covers one T cell receptor beta chain sequence. No antigen is known for it. At one boundary the junction diverges from the germline segment, which might be a read error. The CDR3 spans 14 residues. CDR1 MGHRA and CDR2 YSYEKL come from the germline V gene. The data are from a study of tumor and adjacent non-tumor tissue in lung cancer. As for the study in general: The cohort had 12 to 13 adenocarcinoma, a couple of squamous cell and 1 small cell patients. Aged roughly 31 to 76 years, patients included about 11 men and about five women with stage I to III disease. Study-level findings and limits: Tumor tissue had significantly higher TCR diversity than normal lung.

TCRbeta libraries were built with three rounds of nested PCR, modified from ARM-PCR. TCRdb re-called the multiplex PCR reads with MiXCR, one entry per CDR3 protein. The repertoire holds 100,000 to 120,000 distinct CDR3 sequences, with 84% as singletons. No cell sorting was done before RNA was extracted from the tissue. Chemotherapy-naive patients with new lung cancer underwent thoracic surgery in China, August–late 2014. The source material was lung tumor tissue. The V call is TRBV4-1, the J call TRBJ2-5, with D possibly matching TRBD2 (5 bases). The clonotype comes from a man in his sixties or seventies with non-small cell lung cancer. CDR3 sequence (DNA): TGCGCTAGCAGCCAACACTGGGAGCAAGAGACTCAGTACTTC. Translating it yields CASSQHWEQETQYF.